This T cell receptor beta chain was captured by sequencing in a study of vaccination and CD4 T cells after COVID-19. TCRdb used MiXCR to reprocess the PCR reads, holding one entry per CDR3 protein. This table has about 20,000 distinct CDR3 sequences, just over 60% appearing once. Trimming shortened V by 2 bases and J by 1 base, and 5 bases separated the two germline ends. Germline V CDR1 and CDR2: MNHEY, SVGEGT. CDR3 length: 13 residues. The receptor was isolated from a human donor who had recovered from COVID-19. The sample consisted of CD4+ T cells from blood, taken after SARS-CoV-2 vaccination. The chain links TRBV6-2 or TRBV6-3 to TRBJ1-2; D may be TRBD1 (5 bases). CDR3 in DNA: TGTGCCAGCAGTTACGACAGTAACTATGGCTACACCTTC. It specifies CASSYDSNYGYTF.